This T cell receptor (beta chain) was profiled in a study of shared T cell receptors in the human thymus. Data came from immunoSEQ multiplex PCR; TCRdb stores just in-frame clones and leaves some out. The sample holds 650,000 to 950,000 clones, roughly 88% seen once. V lost 5 bases to trimming and J lost 5 bases, with 22 bases between them. The CDR3 is 16 residues long. Germline V CDR1 and CDR2: SGHNT, YENEEA. The data were also submitted as part of a second study, on human thymus T cells. As that report states: Donation was from healthy Finnish infants who were having corrective surgery that addressed congenital heart defects. Resected material from corrective heart surgery provided the thymus tissue analysed. Related research has reported that thymic repertoires overlap highly among unrelated individuals.

The source of this sequence is a girl less than two years old with a congenital heart defect. Sample: thymocytes. The chain is built from TRBV11-3 and TRBJ2-7, with D possibly TRBD2 on 6 matching bases. The chain's CDR3 is CASSPSTSPSSNEQYF. The CDR3 nucleotides are TGTGCCAGCAGCCCCTCGACTAGTCCCTCCTCTAACGAGCAGTACTTC.